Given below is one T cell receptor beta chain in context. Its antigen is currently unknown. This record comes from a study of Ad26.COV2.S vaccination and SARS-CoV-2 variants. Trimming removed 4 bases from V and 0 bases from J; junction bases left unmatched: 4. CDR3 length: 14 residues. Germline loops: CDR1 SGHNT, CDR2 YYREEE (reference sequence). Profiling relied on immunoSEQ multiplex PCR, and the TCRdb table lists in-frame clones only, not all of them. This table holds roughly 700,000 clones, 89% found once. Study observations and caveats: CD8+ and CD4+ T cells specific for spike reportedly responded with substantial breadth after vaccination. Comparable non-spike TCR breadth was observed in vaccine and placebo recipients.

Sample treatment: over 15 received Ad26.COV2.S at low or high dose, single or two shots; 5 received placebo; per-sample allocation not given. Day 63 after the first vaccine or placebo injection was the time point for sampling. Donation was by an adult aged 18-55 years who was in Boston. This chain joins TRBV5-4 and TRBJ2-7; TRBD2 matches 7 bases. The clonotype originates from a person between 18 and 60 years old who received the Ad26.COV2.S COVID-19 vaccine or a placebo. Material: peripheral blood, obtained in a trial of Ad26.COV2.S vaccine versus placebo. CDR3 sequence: CASSLGLGSYEQYF. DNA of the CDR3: TGTGCCAGCAGCCTTGGACTAGGCTCCTACGAGCAGTACTTC.